Only one count was recorded for the clone carrying this T cell receptor beta chain. The sample contains more than one DNA sequence encoding this CDR3. The study ran the assay at deep level. Approximately 210 ng DNA, approximately 30,000 T cell genomes, went into each sorted-subset replicate PCR. Assay used: immunoSEQ multiplex PCR; TCRdb lists only in-frame clones, some missing. The sample yields about 2 million clones, about 95% seen once. This entry is derived from a study of shared clonotypes between healthy human individuals. Study as a whole: The study used three CD4 naive, three CD4 memory, two CD8 naive and one CD8 memory plate per donor.

Looked up from germline, CDR1 is MNHEY and CDR2 is SMNVEV (reference sequence). Trimming took off 5 bases at V and 4 bases at J, with 15 bases between the two ends. This CDR3 has 14 residues. CD45RO-negative, CCR7-selected cells formed the naive CD8 fraction, which excluded terminally differentiated effector memory CD45RA+ cells. Each sample came from a Caucasian adult donor living in Nashville, Tennessee. Sequenced: naive CD8+ T cells sorted from blood. This receptor was taken from a man in his late teens or twenties in good health. The chain links TRBV27 to TRBJ2-7; a possible D gene is TRBD2 (7 bases). CDR3 in amino acids: CASSLGGEGYEQYF. The CDR3 DNA reads as TGTGCCAGCAGTCTAGGGGGGGAGGGATACGAGCAGTACTTC.